The source of this TCR beta chain is a study of cytomegalovirus exposure and HLA in healthy donors (dated by TCRdb to 2017 to 2019). In the study overall: According to an earlier analysis of several hundred of the donors, roughly 180 million T cells yielded 120 million or so unique TCR beta sequences and more than 250 Gb of sequence data. An early release covering some 640 HLA-typed donors comprised about 300 gigabases of sequencing data and roughly 85 million unique TCR sequences. The genetic ancestry cluster associated with self-reported Caucasian donors included 65% to 90% of the approximately 400 genotyped donors. The study aimed to test whether cataloging public T cell receptors could reveal signatures of past pathogen exposure. Using immunosequencing, the study profiled T cell repertoires from around 680 subjects and related those repertoires to cytomegalovirus serostatus. Along with the 666-subject first cohort, a separate validation cohort of over 90 different subjects was used. The study combined high-throughput TCR immunosequencing, statistical association of individual TCRs with disease status, and machine learning to predict cytomegalovirus infection status. A later analysis re-examined previously published TCR beta repertoires from 600 to 700 donors and added high-resolution HLA genotyping to investigate patterns of TCR occurrence. Rather than drawing on any new phenotypic data, the later analysis identified candidate immune exposures from TCR beta sequences and the way those sequences occurred across donors. An earlier analysis of some 600 of the donors applied high-throughput TCR beta sequencing to assess whether each TCR beta V gene segment acted as functional or pseudogenic. Donor age, sex, ethnicity and CMV serostatus were compiled together with the repertoire data. Genome-wide SNP genotypes for about 65% of the 666 donors were used in a later genetic analysis, which treated that subset as a discovery cohort. All discovery cohort repertoires had been generated on a single sequencing platform. HLA typing covered class I and class II loci at four-digit resolution. The number of donors typed differed by locus, with roughly 620-630 for A, B, C, DRB1 and DQB1, around 500 for DQA1, 600 to 610 for DPA1, and 400 to 490 for DPB1. Roughly 5 DR-DQ haplotypes were treated as single units for association and clustering because of strong linkage in the cohort. Among 398 genotyped donors of the cohort, an average of about 240,000 unique TCR beta nucleotide sequences was sequenced per donor, of which roughly 17% were non-productive.

The library was generated by the immunoSEQ multiplex PCR assay. The multiplex PCR relied on a mix of 60 forward primers for TCR Vbeta segments and 13 reverse primers for TCR Jbeta segments. The CDR3 region of rearranged TCR beta genes was amplified from genomic DNA with a multiplex PCR assay. The Illumina HiSeq System was used to sequence the amplified TCR beta libraries as 87-base-pair reads. The paper's data handling went like this. Across the 500 to 700 repertoires, a later analysis counted 78 million or so unique TCR beta chains, 8.5 million to 12 million of which were shared by at least two donors. To remove PCR and sequencing errors, raw reads were error-corrected and collapsed into unique sequences using a nearest-neighbor algorithm that merged closely related sequences. Alignment of CDR3 sequences to IMGT reference sequences was used to assign V, D and J gene segments. For a sequence to be retained, a match of at least six nucleotides was required to both a V gene segment and a J gene segment. Rearrangements were classified as productive when the CDR3 lacked stop codons and remained in frame with V and J, and all other rearrangements were classified as non-productive. CDR3 was defined by IMGT convention, running from the second conserved V-encoded cysteine to the conserved J-encoded phenylalanine. The earlier analysis of some 580 of the donors excluded any sequence lacking an unambiguous match to a single V gene segment. An earlier analysis of 587 of the donors called V segments functional above 56.7% productive rearrangements and segregating when the between-donor standard deviation exceeded 5%. A statistical classification framework was built to diagnose cytomegalovirus status from the catalog of TCR beta chain sequences. In a later analysis, TCR nucleotide sequences were compared against IMGT/GENE-DB human TR gene sequences so that V and J genes could be assigned. In a later analysis, CDR3 sequences and most-parsimonious VDJ recombination scenarios were assigned using the TCRdist pipeline. In a later analysis, each TCR beta chain was defined by its CDR3 amino acid sequence together with its V-gene family, and reads lacking a unique V-gene family were excluded. As a way to deal with suspected cross-contamination and a sequencing artifact, a later analysis dropped 450 to 600 nucleotide sequences that were highly shared and had low generation probability. In a later analysis, a clonal expansion index for each public chain was calculated from normalized within-repertoire ranks of inferred template counts. In a later analysis, generation probabilities were computed with a VDJ recombination model fitted to out-of-frame rearrangements, and the resulting probabilities were checked against IGoR. In a later analysis, hypergeometric tests were used to score TCR-TCR, TCR-HLA and TCR-CMV co-occurrence, with a repertoire-size bias correction applied to TCR pairs. A later analysis estimated false discovery rates by permuting HLA or CMV assignments 20 times. In a later analysis, co-occurring TCRs were grouped using DBSCAN, and TCRdist sequence similarity was added for clustering within HLA-allele-positive subsets. Repertoires with fewer than 30,000 or more than 120,000 public chains were left out of co-occurrence clustering, as were five repertoires with anomalous nucleotide sharing. Here the immuneACCESS table is served through TCRdb, limited to in-frame sequences with V and J called. Missing clones are a known gap in these copies; in checked studies unresolved V genes cover under half, and the rest lacks a known reason. V and J calls and clone size follow that table, whereas D and trimming were derived from the DNA. Across this sample there are roughly 89,000 clones, with 70% to 90% seen only once. The top ten hold 2% to 2.5% of the sample.

As to this clone: It lacks a known antigen. Base qualities are not provided; no much larger clone lies one nucleotide away.

In total, 666 healthy bone marrow donors made up the cohort. Cohort members were all nominally healthy when sampled, although unrecorded immune exposures were likely present. The donor was CMV seronegative and was included in the group of approximately 350 seronegative cohort members. A peripheral blood sample was provided by each donor, and peripheral blood mononuclear cells were used for TCR beta sequencing. Genomic DNA extraction from the blood cell samples was performed with the Qiagen DNeasy Blood Extraction Kit. The paper as a whole reports these results and caveats: According to a later genetic analysis, donors in an Asian-associated ancestry cluster had fewer N-insertions in productive TCRs than the approximately 610-donor mean. A further reported finding was that TCR beta sequences accurately predicted the HLA-A and HLA-B alleles for most subjects in the first cohort. In a later analysis, TCR association rates were found to vary across HLA loci, with the most associated TCRs seen for DRB1 alleles and the fewest for HLA-C alleles. Because HLA typing was missing for some donors at each locus, association tests included only the typed subset. Specific HLA alleles were associated with 15,000 to 20,000 TCR beta sequences at a false discovery rate of 0.05 in a later analysis. The cohort was sequenced for TCR beta chains only, and without alpha or paired-chain data the features that could be detected were limited. The study listed 150 to 200 TCR beta chains as associated with cytomegalovirus. Several of the top co-occurrence clusters appeared to be linked to parvovirus B19, influenza, CMV and Epstein-Barr virus, according to a later analysis. A cluster of highly shared sequence variants was judged likely to be a technical artifact of the sequencing pipeline. In an earlier analysis of about 600 of the donors, most TCR beta V segments appeared in productive rearrangements about 87% or about 30% of the time, broadly matching IMGT annotations. Cytomegalovirus status was reported to be diagnosed by the classifier with high specificity and sensitivity in both the original and validation cohorts. The authors suggested that the approach could potentially be extended to other disease states and immunological phenotypes. When HLA alleles, especially DR and DQ, strongly co-occurred, TCR associations were difficult to assign to individual alleles. Most CMV-associated TCR beta chains appeared to be HLA-restricted in a later analysis, and the HLA associations seemed to be driven largely by CMV exposure. Because counts were too low, approximately 15 rarely observed V segments, including chromosome 9 orphons, were excluded from the earlier analysis of 587 of the donors. CMV serostatus was the only immune exposure information available for the cohort. Most TCR sequences were observed very rarely across donors, whereas some public TCRs were present in many individuals. Linkage disequilibrium might explain the correlated functional status among segregating V segments, but an unknown experimental factor could not be excluded. In vitro tests confirmed that a few of the cytomegalovirus-associated TCR beta chains recognize cytomegalovirus antigens. Roughly uniform sequencing depth across donors was assumed in presence/absence analyses, although this assumption may not hold. V-gene and J-gene trimming of TCR beta chains was associated with a missense DCLRE1C variant in a later genetic analysis, and the association was replicated in an independent cohort. In a later analysis, HLA-associated TCR beta chains showed more clonal expansion and lower generation probabilities than non-associated chains that were equally common.

The sequencing sample was made of PBMCs. The clonotype originates from a man aged 18-30 years in good health and CMV-seronegative.

The bases read TGTGCCACCACCCAGGGCAGGGTCAATCAGCCCCAGCATTTT. Translated, this gives CATTQGRVNQPQHF. The chain links TRBV6-1 with TRBJ1-5, and possibly TRBD1, on 5 matching bases. The germline V gene specifies MNHNS as CDR1 and SASEGT as CDR2. V is cut by 10 bases and J by 3 bases, and the space between the germline ends is 16 bases. The CDR3 sequence holds 14 residues, the cysteine and phenylalanine included. Only the CDR3 part of the read is kept: 42 bases, read in frame from the first base.